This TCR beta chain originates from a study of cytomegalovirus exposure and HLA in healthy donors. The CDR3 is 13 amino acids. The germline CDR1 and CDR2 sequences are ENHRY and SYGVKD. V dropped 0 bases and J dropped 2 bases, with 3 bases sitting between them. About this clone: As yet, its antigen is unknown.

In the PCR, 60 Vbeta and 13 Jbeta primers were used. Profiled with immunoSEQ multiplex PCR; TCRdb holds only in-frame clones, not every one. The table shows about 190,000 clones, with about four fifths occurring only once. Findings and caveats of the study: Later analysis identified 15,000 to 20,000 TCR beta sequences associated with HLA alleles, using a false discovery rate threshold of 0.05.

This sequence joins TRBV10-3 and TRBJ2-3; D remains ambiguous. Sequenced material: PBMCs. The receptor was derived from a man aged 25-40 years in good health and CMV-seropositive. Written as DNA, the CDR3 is TGTGCCATCAGTGAGTCCCACACAGATACGCAGTATTTT. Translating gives CAISESHTDTQYF.